Below, 12 T cell receptor beta chains from the same sample are listed, as sequenced in a study of T cells in Graves' hyperthyroidism and ophthalmopathy. Amplified TCR beta CDR3 regions came from RNA transcripts. During a first-round RT-PCR of the TCR CDR3, the HTBI primer set was used. TCRdb re-derived calls from the multiplex PCR reads in MiXCR, one entry per CDR3 protein. Of a few hundred thousand distinct CDR3 sequences listed, 15% to 20% were seen once; the top ten hold about 29%. Source material: blood. These receptors were taken from a woman aged 25 to 39 with Graves' ophthalmopathy.

The chain is built from TRBV5-5 and TRBJ1-1; perhaps TRBD1 as D (5 bases). The CDR3 loop spans 15 amino acids. The germline gives CDR1 SGHKS, CDR2 YYEKEE (reference sequence). V was shortened by 4 bases and J by 6 bases, with 19 bases between the two germline ends. The DNA of the CDR3 is TGTGCCAGCAGCACCCATGGGGGGGGAAAATCTGAAGCTTTCTTT. It yields the protein CASSTHGGGKSEAFF.

The genes are TRBV9 and TRBJ2-5; 10 positions match TRBD2. This CDR3 is built from 16 residues. The junction had 5 bases not matched to a gene; V was cut back by 0 bases and J by 3 bases. Germline V gene lookup returns CDR1 SGDLS and CDR2 YYNGEE. This chain's CDR3 is CASSVGGAGGKETQYF. The CDR3 region has the DNA TGTGCCAGCAGCGTAGGAGGAGCGGGAGGGAAAGAGACCCAGTACTTC.

This chain uses TRBV2 with TRBJ2-1, with D tentatively TRBD1 or TRBD2 (5 bases each). Per the germline V gene, CDR1 is SNHLY and CDR2 is FYNNEI. V gave up 7 bases and J gave up 10 bases, with 20 bases separating them. The length of the CDR3 is 14 residues. The CDR3, as DNA: TGTGCCAGCACTGTGCTGGCAGAGGGGTCCGAGCAGTTCTTC. It codes for CASTVLAEGSEQFF.

This chain connects TRBV6-1 to TRBJ1-5; D call uncertain. Looked up from germline, CDR1 is MNHNS and CDR2 is SASEGT. The CDR3 is 13 amino acids. V was shortened by 5 bases and J by 2 bases, with 7 bases between the two germline ends. CDR3 nucleotides: TGTGCCAGCAGTTCAAATGGCAATCAGCCCCAGCATTTT. Translation gives CASSSNGNQPQHF.

This clonotype was seen many times. The CDR3 DNA follows: TGCGCCAGCAGCTCCACACACGGGACTAGCGGGAGTATCGACATTCAGTACTTC. Translated, it gives CASSSTHGTSGSIDIQYF. This chain uses TRBV5-1 with TRBJ2-4, with TRBD2 matching over 14 bases. V was clipped by 3 bases and J by 8 bases; unmatched bases: 13. The length of the CDR3 is 18 residues. The germline V gene encodes CDR1 SGHRS and CDR2 YFSETQ.

This clonotype was detected ten times or more. The chain links TRBV7-6 to TRBJ2-1; TRBD2 matches 11 bases. The J segment lost 0 bases and the V segment lost 3 bases, leaving 13 bases of the junction unmatched. Per the germline V gene, CDR1 is SGHVS and CDR2 is FNYEAQ. The CDR3 contains 20 residues. The CDR3 nucleotides read TGTGCCAGCAGCTTTACCGGAGGCCTAGCGGGAGGCGTCTCCTACAATGAGCAGTTCTTC. Translation: CASSFTGGLAGGVSYNEQFF.

The rearrangement uses TRBV19 and TRBJ2-2; no definite D call. This CDR3 comprises 15 residues. The germline V gene encodes CDR1 LNHDA and CDR2 SQIVND (reference sequence). Trimming left V 7 bases short and J 6 bases short, with 18 bases between. The CDR3 here is CASTRIHGWPGELFF. The CDR3 coding sequence is TGTGCCAGTACCAGAATACACGGGTGGCCCGGGGAGCTGTTTTTT.

This clonotype was observed once. With a much larger clone just one base away, this may be a read error. The rearrangement joins TRBV12-3 or TRBV12-4 to TRBJ2-7; 11 bases agree with TRBD1. The CDR3 has 14 residues. V trimming: 5 bases; J trimming: 7 bases; junction bases outside the gene matches: 7. CDR3 sequence (DNA): TGTGCCAGCAGTCCCTGGGACAGGGGGGGGGAGCAGTACTTC. This codes for CASSPWDRGGEQYF.

This clonotype was counted ten times or more. J is TRBJ2-7 and V is TRBV5-1, with D tentatively TRBD1 (6 bases). The length of the CDR3 is 14 residues. The germline V gene has CDR1 SGHRS and CDR2 YFSETQ. The V and J ends lost 0 bases and 0 bases respectively, with 7 bases between them. Written as DNA, the CDR3 is TGCGCCAGCAGCTTGGAACAGGGCTCCTACGAGCAGTACTTC. Translating it yields CASSLEQGSYEQYF. The variable domain in full, with the rest retrieved from reference TRBV5-1 and TRBJ2-7, is KAGVTQTPRYLIKTRGQQVTLSCSPISGHRSVSWYQQTPGQGLQFLFEYFSETQRNKGNFPGRFSGRQFSNSRSEMNVSTLELGDSALYLCASSLEQGSYEQYFGPGTRLTVT.

This clonotype was recorded at least ten times. The CDR3 DNA reads as TGTGCCAGCAGCCCACTCAGGGGGAGCAATCAGCCCCAGCATTTT. Amino acid sequence: CASSPLRGSNQPQHF. The chain uses TRBV7-2 and TRBJ1-5; 7 nucleotides match TRBD1. Trimming removed 5 bases from V and 1 base from J; junction bases left unmatched: 5. The germline gives CDR1 SGHTA, CDR2 FQGNSA. This CDR3 region has 15 residues. Looking up the rest from reference TRBV7-2 and TRBJ1-5 gives the full variable domain: GAGVSQSPSNKVTEKGKDVELRCDPISGHTALYWYRQSLGQGLEFLIYFQGNSAPDKSGLPSDRFSAERTGGSVSTLTIQRTQQEDSAVYLCASSPLRGSNQPQHFGDGTRLSIL.

This clonotype was counted ten times or more. The chain links TRBV9 to TRBJ2-7; maybe TRBD1 (6 bases). This CDR3 is 16 amino acids long. From germline, CDR1 is SGDLS and CDR2 YYNGEE. V lost 2 bases, J lost 7 bases, and 22 bases lay in between. CDR3 sequence: CASSVEETGFSGEQYF. The CDR3 DNA follows: TGTGCCAGCAGCGTCGAGGAGACAGGTTTCTCGGGAGAGCAGTACTTC.

The V call is TRBV20-1, the J call TRBJ2-5; 7 bases fit TRBD1. The CDR3 has 15 residues. V shed 1 base and J 5 bases; nucleotides not matched to a gene: 10. Germline V gene lookup returns CDR1 DFQATT and CDR2 SNEGSKA (reference sequence). The CDR3 loop is CSARGQSVRGETQYF. The DNA for the CDR3 is TGCAGTGCTAGAGGTCAGAGTGTCAGGGGGGAGACCCAGTACTTC.